Below are 18 T cell receptor beta chains sequenced from a single sample in a study of blood T cell repertoires in COVID-19. TCRdb keeps only in-frame clones here, not all; method: immunoSEQ multiplex PCR. The sample shows 250,000 to 300,000 clones, 70% to 90% of them seen only once. The source material was peripheral blood. Receptors originate from a woman in her 70s with acute or convalescent COVID-19.

This clone was detected a few times. Other DNA sequences in the sample encode the same CDR3. The V and J genes are TRBV3-1 (or the pseudogene TRBV3-2) and TRBJ1-2; 8 bases match TRBD1. The germline CDR1 and CDR2 sequences are LGHDT and YNNKEL (reference sequence). This CDR3 has 14 amino acids. The junction had 5 bases not matched to a gene; V was cut back by 0 bases and J by 8 bases. CDR3 sequence reads: CASSQDSGGRGYTF. The CDR3 coding sequence is TGTGCCAGCAGCCAAGATTCAGGGGGCCGGGGCTACACCTTC.

The chain uses TRBV2 and TRBJ2-5; 10 positions match TRBD2. V lost 3 bases, J lost 5 bases, and 3 bases stayed unmatched. Per the germline V gene, CDR1 is SNHLY and CDR2 is FYNNEI. The CDR3 sequence is 14 residues long. CDR3 amino acids: CASSEGLASETQYF. CDR3 sequence (DNA): TGTGCCAGCAGTGAGGGACTAGCGAGTGAGACCCAGTACTTC.

V and J are TRBV30 and TRBJ1-5, with TRBD1 as a possible D gene (5 bases). Trimming took off 0 bases at V and 4 bases at J, with 7 bases between the two ends. Germline CDR1 GTSNPN, CDR2 SVGIG (reference sequence). The CDR3 is 13 residues long. CDR3: CAWSVKGNQPQHF. CDR3 nucleotides: TGTGCCTGGAGTGTAAAGGGGAATCAGCCCCAGCATTTT. The whole variable domain, filled in from reference TRBV30 and TRBJ1-5, reads SQTIHQWPATLVQPVGSPLSLECTVEGTSNPNLYWYRQAAGRGLQLLFYSVGIGQISSEVPQNLSASRPQDRQFILSSKKLLLSDSGFYLCAWSVKGNQPQHFGDGTRLSIL.

The V and J genes are TRBV2 and TRBJ2-5; TRBD1 matches 8 bases. V dropped 7 bases and J dropped 3; count of bases not matched to a gene: 10. The CDR3 is made up of 15 amino acids. Germline loops: CDR1 SNHLY, CDR2 FYNNEI. The DNA for the CDR3 is TGTGCCAGCACCTCCATGCAGGGGGCCGAAGAGACCCAGTACTTC. Encoded protein: CASTSMQGAEETQYF.

V gene TRBV10-3 combines with J gene TRBJ2-3, with D perhaps TRBD2 (7 bases). V gave up 6 bases and J gave up 2 bases, with 18 bases separating them. The germline gives CDR1 ENHRY, CDR2 SYGVKD. The length of the CDR3 is 16 residues. The CDR3 sequence: CAIRKGDYPATDTQYF. In nucleotides, the CDR3 is TGTGCCATCAGAAAGGGGGACTACCCTGCCACAGATACGCAGTATTTT.

The V gene is TRBV5-1, the J gene TRBJ2-3; 12 bases match TRBD2. Per the germline V gene, CDR1 is SGHRS and CDR2 is YFSETQ. V trimming: 3 bases; J trimming: 7 bases; junction bases outside the gene matches: 6. This CDR3 has 15 amino acids. The CDR3 DNA reads TGCGCCAGCAGCTGGCGGACTAGCGGGGCGAATACGCAGTATTTT. Translated, it gives CASSWRTSGANTQYF.

Comments on this clone: The sample holds other DNA sequences that translate to the same CDR3. The J gene is TRBJ1-1, the V gene TRBV14, with 9 bases fitting TRBD1. Germline V gene lookup returns CDR1 SGHDN and CDR2 FVKESK. Trimming took 5 bases from V and 4 from J; bases not matched to a gene: 2. The CDR3 length is 13 residues. CDR3: CASSLDRGTEAFF. As DNA, the CDR3 is TGTGCCAGCAGCTTGGACAGGGGCACTGAAGCTTTCTTT.

Only one count was recorded for this clone. The rearrangement links TRBV3-1 (or the pseudogene TRBV3-2) to TRBJ2-5, with 9 bases aligning to TRBD2. Trimming at V came to 1 base and at J to 5 bases, leaving 8 bases not matched to a gene. The CDR3 loop spans 16 amino acids. CDR1 is LGHDT, CDR2 YNNKEL, per germline (reference sequence). CDR3 nucleotides: TGTGCCAGCAGCCAAGTGGCTAGCGGGGTTCACGAGACCCAGTACTTC. Protein sequence: CASSQVASGVHETQYF.

This chain uses TRBV30 with TRBJ2-2; D gene uncertain. This CDR3 spans 13 amino acids. In germline, CDR1 is GTSNPN, CDR2 SVGIG (reference sequence). Deletions cut 4 bases from V and 6 bases from J, with 12 bases between. The CDR3 DNA is TGTGCCTGGACTTCTCTCCCCGCCGGGGAGCTGTTTTTT. Encoded protein: CAWTSLPAGELFF.

The chain carries TRBV6-5 and TRBJ1-1; 8 bases map to TRBD1. The germline gives CDR1 MNHEY, CDR2 SVGAGI. Germline trimming cut 4 bases from V and 8 bases from J; bases unmatched to any gene: 6. The CDR3 extends over 13 amino acids. The CDR3 reads CASSWDRTREAFF. The CDR3 DNA reads as TGTGCCAGCAGTTGGGACAGGACGCGCGAAGCTTTCTTT.

This clone was seen just once. V is TRBV5-1 and J is TRBJ1-2, with 7 bases identical to TRBD1. This CDR3 is 15 amino acids long. Germline CDR1 is SGHRS and CDR2 is YFSETQ. The V and J ends lost 2 bases and 2 bases, in that order; junction bases with no gene match: 6. As DNA, the CDR3 is TGCGCCAGCAGCTTTACTACAGGGGTAAACTATGGCTACACCTTC. Translated: CASSFTTGVNYGYTF.

V is TRBV6-5 and J is TRBJ1-5; perhaps TRBD1 as D (5 bases). CDR3 length: 15 amino acids. Germline V gene sequence: CDR1 MNHEY, CDR2 SVGAGI. Between the trimmed V and J ends, which lost 6 bases and 3 bases, there was a span of 15 bases. CDR3 sequence: CASRKGGGANQPQHF. The CDR3 DNA is TGTGCCAGCAGAAAGGGTGGTGGGGCCAATCAGCCCCAGCATTTT.

The V gene is TRBV27, the J gene TRBJ1-2, with D tentatively TRBD1 (6 bases). Germline V gene lookup returns CDR1 MNHEY and CDR2 SMNVEV (reference sequence). The CDR3 runs 15 residues. V lost 3 bases, J lost 2 bases, and 13 bases lay in between. In DNA, the CDR3 is TGTGCCAGCAGTTTGGCCGGGGGGGCAAACTATGGCTACACCTTC. Translated: CASSLAGGANYGYTF.

The V call is TRBV7-2, the J call TRBJ2-7, with TRBD1 matching over 7 bases. Germline CDR1 and CDR2: SGHTA and FQGNSA. Trimming took 6 bases from V and 6 from J; bases not matched to a gene: 11. CDR3 size: 14 residues. DNA of the CDR3: TGTGCCAGCAGTTTGGACAGGAGAAGTTCCGAGCAGTACTTC. It yields the protein CASSLDRRSSEQYF. Filled out from reference TRBV7-2 and TRBJ2-7, the complete variable domain reads GAGVSQSPSNKVTEKGKDVELRCDPISGHTALYWYRQSLGQGLEFLIYFQGNSAPDKSGLPSDRFSAERTGGSVSTLTIQRTQQEDSAVYLCASSLDRRSSEQYFGPGTRLTVT.

The chain uses TRBV5-1 and TRBJ2-7; 7 bases agree with TRBD1. Germline CDR1 is SGHRS and CDR2 is YFSETQ. Trimming took 0 bases from V and 8 from J; bases not matched to a gene: 8. The CDR3 totals 14 residues. The CDR3 nucleotides read TGCGCCAGCAGCTTGGGACAGGGTAGTATCCAGCAGTACTTC. Amino acid sequence: CASSLGQGSIQQYF.

The V and J genes are TRBV6-2 or TRBV6-3 and TRBJ1-1; no clear D gene. CDR1 and CDR2 from the germline V gene are MNHEY and SVGEGT. The V end was cut by 2 bases, the J end by 12 bases, with 16 bases between. The CDR3 consists of 13 residues. In DNA form, the CDR3 reads TGTGCCAGCAGTTACGCGGGCCCTCCTCGGACTTTCTTT. Its protein product is CASSYAGPPRTFF.

Notes on this clone: Additional DNA sequences in this sample encode the identical CDR3. CDR3 in amino acids: CASSLRGGYGYTF. DNA for the CDR3: TGTGCCAGCAGCTTGAGGGGGGGCTATGGCTACACCTTC. The chain carries TRBV5-6 and TRBJ1-2; TRBD1 is a possible D gene (6 bases). V gave up 1 base and J gave up 4 bases, with 8 bases separating them. CDR3 length: 13 residues. Per germline, CDR1 SGHDT and CDR2 YYEEEE.

This clone was seen once. The J gene is TRBJ2-3, the V gene TRBV3-1 (or the pseudogene TRBV3-2); 11 bases map to TRBD2. Germline assignment: CDR1 LGHDT and CDR2 YNNKEL (reference sequence). This CDR3 has 16 amino acids. J lost 6 bases, V lost 4 bases, and 9 bases had no gene match. The CDR3 bases are TGTGCCAGCAGCCCATTCCTAGCGGGGGGAGGGGATACGCAGTATTTT. It translates to CASSPFLAGGGDTQYF.